Given below is one T cell receptor beta chain in context. The target antigen is unknown. The data derive from a study of cytomegalovirus exposure and HLA in healthy donors. In the study overall: Genotyping of some 390 donors showed that over 80% belonged to the Caucasian-associated ancestry cluster. Findings of the study overall: Per a later analysis, 18,000 or so TCR beta sequences showed association with HLA alleles at 0.05 false discovery rate. Donors belonging to an Asian-associated ancestry cluster reportedly showed fewer N-insertions in productive TCRs than the 666-donor mean, according to what a later analysis found.

Nominally healthy donors were sampled, though unrecorded immune exposures were likely. This CDR3 is 14 amino acids long. Per germline, CDR1 MNHNY and CDR2 SVGAGI (reference sequence). Researchers ran the PCR with 60 Vbeta and 13 Jbeta primers. The table came from immunoSEQ multiplex PCR; TCRdb's copy has only in-frame clones and leaves some out. Of more than 120,000 clones listed, roughly 80% are singletons. The sample comprised PBMCs. The source of this sequence is a woman in her twenties or thirties in good health and CMV-seronegative. The rearrangement joins TRBV6-6 to TRBJ2-5, with TRBD1 identical over 7 bases. TRBJ2-7 explains the end of the DNA better; the J call may be wrong. This CDR3 reads CASSNLDRPYEQYF. In DNA, the CDR3 is TGTGCCAGCAGTAACCTGGACAGGCCCTACGAGCAGTACTTC.